This T cell receptor beta chain came from a study of T cells after yellow fever vaccination (dated by TCRdb to between 2018 and 2021). In terms of the full investigation: The SMART-Seq v4 Ultra Low Input RNA kit was used to prepare libraries from fractions with low cell numbers. To track T-cell clones before and after primary and booster YFV17D yellow fever vaccination, bulk TCR alpha and beta repertoires were sequenced longitudinally. The cohort comprised two healthy male donors, one aged 18 to 30 and one aged 30 to 40 years. Bulk PBMC replicates and cell subsets were isolated from blood drawn at multiple timepoints before and after both primary and secondary immunization. The investigation overall reported the following: The secondary T-cell response was found to be weaker but faster than the primary response, with a peak reached on day 5 rather than on day 15. FACS-sorted repertoires could contain abundant contaminating clonotypes from the bulk population, so computational filtering was required. Because only two donors were included in the study, the extent to which the findings can be generalized is limited. After the booster, most of the clones that had expanded following primary vaccination were detected again (approximately 96% of CD4 and 80% to 90% of CD8), which suggests that memory was broadly maintained. A small fraction of clonotypes showed up in both the CD4 and CD8 compartments, probably as a result of convergent recombination.

Spanning cysteine to phenylalanine, the CDR3 consists of 17 amino acids. The entry retains the CDR3 DNA only, 51 bases that are in frame from base 1. Relative to germline, V is missing 0 bases and J is missing 4 bases, with 7 bases of the junction outside any gene match. The germline V gene specifies LGHNA as CDR1 and YNFKEQ as CDR2. This clonotype has a count of ten or more. Its antigen is unknown. Base quality data are lacking; no much larger clone is found one base away. Synthesis of TCR cDNA relied on 5'RACE template switching, a step that introduced a universal primer site along with unique molecular identifiers. Priming for cDNA synthesis came from both the TCR alpha and TCR beta constant segments. Two PCR steps were used to amplify libraries, with sample barcodes and sequencing adapters being added in the second step. Libraries were sequenced on Illumina HiSeq 2500 (2x100 bp) or NovaSeq (2x150 bp). The published analysis was carried out like this. Reads were demultiplexed and collapsed into UMI consensus sequences with MIGEC, and V(D)J alignment was performed with MiXCR. Vaccine-responding clonotypes were identified with edgeR using replicate PBMC samples, with FDR below 0.01 and a log2 fold change above 5 up to day 15 being required. CD4 or CD8 identity was assigned to each bulk clonotype according to whether the clonotype was present at higher abundance in the sequenced CD4 repertoire or the sequenced CD8 repertoire. The public reads were quality trimmed at Q25 with fastp and then assembled into clones with MiXCR by TCRdb, keeping productive beta chains. Rows matching on CDR3 protein sequence are summarized as one entry with the most common DNA and genes. TCRdb, not the authors, supplied the V and J calls. The sample profile shows tens of thousands of distinct CDR3 sequences; 7.4% of them were found once. Jointly, the top ten make up 28% of the sample.

The treatment or condition label for this specimen denotes: live attenuated yellow fever vaccine strain. PBMCs were isolated from peripheral blood using a standard Ficoll-Paque protocol. CD4 and CD8 T-cell fractions were isolated with Dynabeads CD4 and CD8 positive selection kits. TriZol was used to extract RNA from bulk PBMCs, CD4 and CD8 fractions, and dextramer-positive and dextramer-negative fractions. The clonotype comes from a man aged 18 to 35 who received the YFV17D yellow fever vaccine. Here the sequenced sample was CD8+ T cells sorted from PBMCs, taken around 15 days after the first yellow fever vaccination. Recombination connected TRBV4-2 to TRBJ2-1; TRBD2 aligns with 9 central bases. CDR3 protein: CASSQEKAGGFYNEQFF. The DNA is as follows: TGTGCCAGCAGCCAAGAAAAAGCGGGGGGATTTTACAATGAGCAGTTCTTC.